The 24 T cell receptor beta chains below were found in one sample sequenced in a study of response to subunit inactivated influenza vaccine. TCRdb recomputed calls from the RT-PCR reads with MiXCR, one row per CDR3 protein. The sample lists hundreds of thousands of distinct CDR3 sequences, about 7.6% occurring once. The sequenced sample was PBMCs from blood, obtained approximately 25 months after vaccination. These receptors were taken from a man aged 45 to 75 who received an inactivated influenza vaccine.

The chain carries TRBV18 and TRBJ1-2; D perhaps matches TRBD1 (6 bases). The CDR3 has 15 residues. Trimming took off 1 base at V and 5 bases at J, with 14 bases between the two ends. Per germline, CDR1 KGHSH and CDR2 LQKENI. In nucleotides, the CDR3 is TGTGCCAGCTCACCACAAGGACAGCGTACTTATGGCTACACCTTC. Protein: CASSPQGQRTYGYTF.

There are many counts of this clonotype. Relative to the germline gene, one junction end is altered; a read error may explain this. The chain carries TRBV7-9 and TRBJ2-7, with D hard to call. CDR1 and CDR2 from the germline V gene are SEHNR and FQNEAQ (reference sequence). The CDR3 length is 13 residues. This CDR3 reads CASSTIHSDEQYF. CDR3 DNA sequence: TGTGCCAGCAGCACTATCCACTCCGACGAGCAGTACTTC.

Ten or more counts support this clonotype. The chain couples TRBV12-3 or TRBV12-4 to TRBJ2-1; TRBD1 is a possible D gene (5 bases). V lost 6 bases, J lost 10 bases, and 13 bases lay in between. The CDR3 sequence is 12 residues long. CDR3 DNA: TGTGCCAGCAGCTGGGCTCACAGGGAGCAGTTCTTC. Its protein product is CASSWAHREQFF.

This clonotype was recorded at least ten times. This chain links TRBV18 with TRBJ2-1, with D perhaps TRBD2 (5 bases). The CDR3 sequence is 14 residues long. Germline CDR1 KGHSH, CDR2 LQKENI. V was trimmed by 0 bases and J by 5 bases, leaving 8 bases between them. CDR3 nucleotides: TGTGCCAGCTCACCACCTACTAGTAACAATGAGCAGTTCTTC. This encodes CASSPPTSNNEQFF.

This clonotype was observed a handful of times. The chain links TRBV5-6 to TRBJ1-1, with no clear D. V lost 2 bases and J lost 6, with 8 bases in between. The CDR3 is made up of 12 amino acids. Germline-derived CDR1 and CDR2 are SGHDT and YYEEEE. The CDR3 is CASSLLGSEAFF. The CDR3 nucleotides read TGTGCCAGCAGCTTACTAGGGTCTGAAGCTTTCTTT.

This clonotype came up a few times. The CDR3 nucleotides read TGTGCCATCGCAACCCCGGACGTGTCCGGGGAGCTGTTTTTT. Its translation: CAIATPDVSGELFF. This chain uses TRBV15 with TRBJ2-2; no reliable D call. Germline V lookup: CDR1 LNHNV, CDR2 YYDKDF (reference sequence). Between the trimmed V and J ends, which lost 10 bases and 6 bases, there was a span of 18 bases. CDR3 length equals 14 residues. Full variable domain (missing parts from reference TRBV15 and TRBJ2-2): DAMVIQNPRYQVTQFGKPVTLSCSQTLNHNVMYWYQQKSSQAPKLLFHYYDKDFNNEADTPDNFQSRRPNTSFCFLDIRSPGLGDTAMYLCAIATPDVSGELFFGEGSRLTVL.

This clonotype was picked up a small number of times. CDR3 nucleotides: TGCAGTGCTAGTCCCGGCAACGAGCAGTACTTC. This gives the protein CSASPGNEQYF. V usage is TRBV20-1 and J usage is TRBJ2-7; D is ambiguous. Germline CDR1 reads DFQATT; CDR2 reads SNEGSKA (reference sequence). V gave up 3 bases and J gave up 5 bases, with 8 bases separating them. There are 11 residues in the CDR3.

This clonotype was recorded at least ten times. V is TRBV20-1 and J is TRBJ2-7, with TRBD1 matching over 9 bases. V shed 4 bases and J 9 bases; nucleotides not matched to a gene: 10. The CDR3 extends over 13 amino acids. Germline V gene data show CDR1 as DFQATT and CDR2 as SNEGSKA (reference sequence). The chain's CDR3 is CSATRDRELGQYF. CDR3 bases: TGCAGTGCTACTCGGGACAGGGAGTTAGGGCAGTACTTC.

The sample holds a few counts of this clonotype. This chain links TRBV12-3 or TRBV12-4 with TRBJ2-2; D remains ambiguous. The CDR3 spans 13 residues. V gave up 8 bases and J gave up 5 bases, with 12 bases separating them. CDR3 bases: TGTGCCAGCCAGGCCAGGAATACCGGGGAGCTGTTTTTT. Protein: CASQARNTGELFF.

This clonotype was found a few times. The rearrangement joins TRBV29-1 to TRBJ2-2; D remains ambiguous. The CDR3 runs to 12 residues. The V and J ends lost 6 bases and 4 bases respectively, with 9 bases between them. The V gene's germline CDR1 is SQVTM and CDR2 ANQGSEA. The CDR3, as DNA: TGCAGCGTCTTATGTCCCACCGGGGAGCTGTTTTTT. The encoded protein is CSVLCPTGELFF.

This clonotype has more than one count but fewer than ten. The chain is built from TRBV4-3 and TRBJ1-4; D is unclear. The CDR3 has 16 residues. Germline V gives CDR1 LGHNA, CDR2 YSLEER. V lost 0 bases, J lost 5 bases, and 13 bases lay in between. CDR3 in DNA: TGCGCCAGCAGCCAAGATTGGTATTCCAGGAATGAAAAACTGTTTTTT. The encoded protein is CASSQDWYSRNEKLFF.

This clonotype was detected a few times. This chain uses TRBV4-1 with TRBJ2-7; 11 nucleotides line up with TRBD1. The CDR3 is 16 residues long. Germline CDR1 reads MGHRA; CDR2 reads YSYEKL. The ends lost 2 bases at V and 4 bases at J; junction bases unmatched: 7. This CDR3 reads CASSQRTGGAYYEQYF. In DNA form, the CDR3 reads TGCGCCAGCAGCCAACGGACAGGGGGCGCTTATTACGAGCAGTACTTC.

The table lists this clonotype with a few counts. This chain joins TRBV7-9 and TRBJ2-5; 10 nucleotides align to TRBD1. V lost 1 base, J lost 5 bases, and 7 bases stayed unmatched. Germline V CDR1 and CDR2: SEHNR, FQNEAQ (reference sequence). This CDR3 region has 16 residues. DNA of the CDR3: TGTGCCAGCAGCTTAGGCGACAGGGGGCGCCGGGAGACCCAGTACTTC. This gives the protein CASSLGDRGRRETQYF. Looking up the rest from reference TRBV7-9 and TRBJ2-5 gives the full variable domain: DTGVSQNPRHKITKRGQNVTFRCDPISEHNRLYWYRQTLGQGPEFLTYFQNEAQLEKSRLLSDRFSAERPKGSFSTLEIQRTEQGDSAMYLCASSLGDRGRRETQYFGPGTRLLVL.

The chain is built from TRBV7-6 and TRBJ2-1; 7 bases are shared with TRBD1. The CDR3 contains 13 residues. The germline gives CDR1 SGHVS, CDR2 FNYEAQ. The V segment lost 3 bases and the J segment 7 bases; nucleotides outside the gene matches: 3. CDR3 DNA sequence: TGTGCCAGCAGCTTCAACAGGGGTAATGAGCAGTTCTTC. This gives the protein CASSFNRGNEQFF.

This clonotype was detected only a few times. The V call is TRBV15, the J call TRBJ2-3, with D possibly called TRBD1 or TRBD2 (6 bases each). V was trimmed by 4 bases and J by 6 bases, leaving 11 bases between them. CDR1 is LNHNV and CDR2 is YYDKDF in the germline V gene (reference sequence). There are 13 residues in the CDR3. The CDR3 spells CATSIRGGDTQYF. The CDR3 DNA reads TGTGCCACCAGCATCCGAGGGGGGGATACGCAGTATTTT.

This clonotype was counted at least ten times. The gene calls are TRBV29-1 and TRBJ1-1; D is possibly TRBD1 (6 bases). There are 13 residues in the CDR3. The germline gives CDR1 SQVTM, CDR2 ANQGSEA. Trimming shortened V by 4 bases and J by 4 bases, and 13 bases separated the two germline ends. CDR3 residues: CSVATGQTTEAFF. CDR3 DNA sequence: TGCAGCGTTGCGACCGGACAGACCACTGAAGCTTTCTTT.

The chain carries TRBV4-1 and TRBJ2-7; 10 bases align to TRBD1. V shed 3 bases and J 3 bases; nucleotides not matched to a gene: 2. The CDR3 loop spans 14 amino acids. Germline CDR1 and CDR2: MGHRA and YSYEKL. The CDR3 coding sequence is TGCGCCAGCAGCCATGACAGGGGGCGCTACGAGCAGTACTTC. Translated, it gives CASSHDRGRYEQYF.

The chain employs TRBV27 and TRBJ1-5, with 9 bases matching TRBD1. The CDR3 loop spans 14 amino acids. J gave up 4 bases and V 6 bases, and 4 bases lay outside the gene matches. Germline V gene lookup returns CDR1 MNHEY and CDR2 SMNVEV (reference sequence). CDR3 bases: TGTGCCAGCAGACCCGACAGGGGGAATCAGCCCCAGCATTTT. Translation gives CASRPDRGNQPQHF.

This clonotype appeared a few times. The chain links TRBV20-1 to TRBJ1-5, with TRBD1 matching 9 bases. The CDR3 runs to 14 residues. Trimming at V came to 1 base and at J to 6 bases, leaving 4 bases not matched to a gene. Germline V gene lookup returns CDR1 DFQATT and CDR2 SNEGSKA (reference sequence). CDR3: CSARAPTGGQPQHF. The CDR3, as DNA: TGCAGTGCTAGAGCCCCGACAGGGGGTCAGCCCCAGCATTTT.

The CDR3 here is CASSVNWGDGQVFF. Written as DNA, the CDR3 is TGTGCCAGCAGCGTCAATTGGGGCGACGGCCAAGTGTTTTTT. J is TRBJ2-2 and V is TRBV9, with a possible D match to TRBD1 (5 bases). V was pared by 2 bases and J by 15 bases, with 20 bases between. This CDR3 is 14 amino acids long. The V gene's germline CDR1 is SGDLS and CDR2 YYNGEE. The full variable domain, with the rest looked up from reference TRBV9 and TRBJ2-2, is DSGVTQTPKHLITATGQRVTLRCSPRSGDLSVYWYQQSLDQGLQFLIQYYNGEERAKGNILERFSAQQFPDLHSELNLSSLELGDSALYFCASSVNWGDGQVFFGEGSRLTVL.

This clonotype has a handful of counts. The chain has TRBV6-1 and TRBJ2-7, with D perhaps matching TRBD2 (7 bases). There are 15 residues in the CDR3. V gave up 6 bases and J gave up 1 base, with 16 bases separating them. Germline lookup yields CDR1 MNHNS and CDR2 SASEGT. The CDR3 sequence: CASRRERGGSYEQYF. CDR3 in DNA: TGTGCCAGCAGGCGCGAAAGGGGGGGGTCCTACGAGCAGTACTTC.

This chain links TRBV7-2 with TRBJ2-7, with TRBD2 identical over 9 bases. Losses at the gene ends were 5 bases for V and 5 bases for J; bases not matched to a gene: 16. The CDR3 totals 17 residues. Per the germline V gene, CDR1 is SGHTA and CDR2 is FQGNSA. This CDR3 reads CASSHLRKAERGDEQYF. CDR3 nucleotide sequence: TGTGCCAGCAGCCACCTCCGTAAGGCAGAGCGGGGGGACGAGCAGTACTTC.

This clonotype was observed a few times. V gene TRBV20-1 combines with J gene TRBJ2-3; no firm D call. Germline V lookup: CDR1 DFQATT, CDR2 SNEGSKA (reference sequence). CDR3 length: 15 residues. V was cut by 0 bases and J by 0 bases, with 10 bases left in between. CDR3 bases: TGCAGTGCTAGAGATCTAGGGCTTAGCACAGATACGCAGTATTTT. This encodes CSARDLGLSTDTQYF.

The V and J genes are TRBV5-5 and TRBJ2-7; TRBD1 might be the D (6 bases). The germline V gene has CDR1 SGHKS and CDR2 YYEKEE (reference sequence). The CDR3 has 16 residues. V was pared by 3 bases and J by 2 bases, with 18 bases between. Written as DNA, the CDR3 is TGTGCCAGCAGCTACCGCCCAGGGGAGTACACCTACGAGCAGTACTTC. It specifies CASSYRPGEYTYEQYF.